What follows describes a single T cell receptor beta chain. A multiplex PCR was run with 60 Vbeta primers and 13 Jbeta primers. Clones were read by immunoSEQ multiplex PCR, and TCRdb kept only the in-frame ones, dropping some. The table shows 90,000 to 120,000 clones, with approximately 80% occurring only once. The trim removed 5 bases at V and 4 bases at J, leaving 12 bases unmatched. The germline gives CDR1 SGHVS, CDR2 FQNEAQ. This CDR3 spans 18 amino acids. This sample was included in a study of cytomegalovirus exposure and HLA in healthy donors. The chain carries TRBV7-8 and TRBJ2-5; 14 bases are a match to TRBD2. This TCR was recovered from a male donor in good health and CMV-seronegative. Sequencing was carried out using PBMCs. The chain's CDR3 is CASSQAGTSGRGRETQYF. CDR3 DNA sequence: TGTGCCAGCAGCCAGGCGGGGACTAGCGGGAGAGGGAGAGAGACCCAGTACTTC. Based on the CDR3 plus reference TRBV7-8 and TRBJ2-5, the full variable domain is GAGVSQSPRYKVAKRGQDVALRCDPISGHVSLFWYQQALGQGPEFLTYFQNEAQLDKSGLPSDRFFAERPEGSVSTLKIQRTQQEDSAVYLCASSQAGTSGRGRETQYFGPGTRLLVL.